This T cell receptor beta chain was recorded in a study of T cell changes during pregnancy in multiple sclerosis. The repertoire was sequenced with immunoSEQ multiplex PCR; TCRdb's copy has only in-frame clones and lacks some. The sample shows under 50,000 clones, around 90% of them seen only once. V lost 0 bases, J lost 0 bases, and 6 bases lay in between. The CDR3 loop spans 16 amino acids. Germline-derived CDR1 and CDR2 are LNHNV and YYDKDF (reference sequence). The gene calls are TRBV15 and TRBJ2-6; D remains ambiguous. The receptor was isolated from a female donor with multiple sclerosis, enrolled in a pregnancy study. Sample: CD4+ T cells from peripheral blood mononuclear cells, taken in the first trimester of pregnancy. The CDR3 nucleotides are TGTGCCACCAGCAGAGATTTGAGCTCTGGGGCCAACGTCCTGACTTTC. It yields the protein CATSRDLSSGANVLTF.